A selection of T cell receptor beta chains follows, all from one sample in a study of T cells in Graves' hyperthyroidism and ophthalmopathy. TCRdb processed the multiplex PCR reads anew with MiXCR; each CDR3 protein has one entry. The sample shows around 620,000 distinct CDR3 sequences, around 46% of them seen only once. Source material: peripheral blood or thyroid tissue (not recorded which). These receptors were taken from an adult woman with Graves' disease, either hyperthyroidism or ophthalmopathy (not recorded which). Each CDR3 is given with its conserved first and last residue. The order of the fields is V gene, clone size, D gene, J gene, CDR3 protein, CDR3 DNA. A D gene is named only where the DNA matches it firmly. Rows give clone size only sometimes, using once, few, many, or a class for an expanded clone.

TRBV9	NA	NA	TRBJ1-2	CASSAQAAEHYGYTF	TGTGCCAGCAGCGCCCAAGCGGCGGAACACTATGGCTACACCTTC
TRBV15	NA	TRBD1	TRBJ1-5	CATSFPGQGAPFGQPQHF	TGTGCCACCAGCTTCCCGGGACAGGGGGCTCCCTTTGGTCAGCCCCAGCATTTT
TRBV19	few	NA	TRBJ1-1	CASSPRRGTRAINTEAFF	TGTGCCAGCTCACCACGGCGGGGAACCAGGGCCATAAACACTGAAGCTTTCTTT
TRBV2	many	TRBD2	TRBJ2-7	CAGGRITYEQYF	TGTGCCGGCGGGAGAATAACCTACGAGCAGTACTTC
TRBV29-1	NA	TRBD1	TRBJ1-4	CSVDPGTGGEKLFF	TGCAGCGTTGACCCCGGGACAGGGGGAGAAAAACTGTTTTTT
TRBV7-9	many	NA	TRBJ1-4	CASSPNRENEKLFF	TGTGCCAGCAGCCCAAACAGGGAGAATGAAAAACTGTTTTTT
TRBV6-6	many	TRBD2	TRBJ2-2	CASSPRLAGGRTGELFF	TGTGCCAGCAGTCCACGACTAGCGGGAGGTCGCACCGGGGAGCTGTTTTTT
TRBV24-1	many	NA	TRBJ2-5	CATSDLNDRETQYF	TGTGCCACCAGTGATTTGAACGACCGGGAGACCCAGTACTTC
TRBV7-9	NA	NA	TRBJ2-7	CASSLDTGNYEQYF	TGTGCCAGCAGCTTAGACACCGGGAATTACGAGCAGTACTTC
TRBV15	NA	NA	TRBJ1-2	CATSSLRGGWLDYGYTF	TGTGCCACCAGCAGTCTCCGGGGGGGGTGGCTTGACTATGGCTACACCTTC
TRBV7-2	NA	NA	TRBJ1-2	CASSSQQLRHYGYTF	TGTGCCAGCAGCTCCCAGCAGTTGCGACACTATGGCTACACCTTC
TRBV10-3	few	NA	TRBJ2-1	CATQTGEHNEQFF	TGTGCCACCCAAACGGGAGAACACAATGAGCAGTTCTTC
TRBV6-1	many	TRBD2	TRBJ2-5	CASSVLAGRETQYF	TGTGCCAGCAGTGTACTAGCGGGTCGGGAGACCCAGTACTTC
TRBV20-1	NA	NA	TRBJ1-6	CSARVLGTGAYNSPLHF	TGCAGTGCTAGGGTGCTAGGGACGGGGGCCTATAATTCACCCCTCCACTTT
TRBV7-9	NA	NA	TRBJ2-1	CASSPGGQSNEQFF	TGTGCCAGCAGTCCGGGGGGACAGTCCAATGAGCAGTTCTTC
TRBV2	NA	TRBD1	TRBJ1-1	CASSKEGQGGTAEAFF	TGTGCCAGCAGCAAGGAAGGACAGGGGGGCACCGCTGAAGCTTTCTTT
TRBV7-2	NA	TRBD1	TRBJ2-5	CASSQGERDQPQYF	TGTGCCAGCAGCCAGGGGGAGAGGGATCAGCCCCAGTACTTC
TRBV28	NA	TRBD2	TRBJ2-5	CASILSGRALETQYF	TGTGCCAGCATCCTTAGCGGGAGGGCCTTGGAGACCCAGTACTTC
TRBV3-1	few	NA	TRBJ2-5	CASSFGDAQTQYF	TGTGCCAGCAGCTTTGGGGACGCCCAGACCCAGTACTTC
TRBV29-1	NA	NA	TRBJ2-5	CSVGSGTQYF	TGCAGCGTTGGGTCGGGAACCCAGTACTTC
TRBV7-3	NA	NA	TRBJ1-1	CASSRLRGTGGVTEAFF	TGTGCCAGCAGCCGTTTGAGGGGAACCGGGGGGGTCACTGAAGCTTTCTTT
TRBV29-1	few	NA	TRBJ1-1	CSVAGAENTEAFF	TGCAGCGTTGCAGGGGCCGAGAACACTGAAGCTTTCTTT
TRBV4-2	NA	TRBD2	TRBJ2-2	CASSQDFSGGGTGELFF	TGTGCCAGCAGCCAAGACTTTTCGGGAGGGGGCACCGGGGAGCTGTTTTTT
TRBV20-1	many	NA	TRBJ2-2	CSASGVSTGELFF	TGCAGTGCTTCGGGAGTGTCCACCGGGGAGCTGTTTTTT
TRBV6-6	many	NA	TRBJ2-7	CASNPAGRPYEQYF	TGTGCCAGCAATCCTGCGGGCAGACCCTACGAGCAGTACTTC
TRBV28	NA	NA	TRBJ2-7	CASSSWEAYYEQYF	TGTGCCAGCAGTTCCTGGGAGGCTTACTACGAGCAGTACTTC
TRBV20-1	NA	TRBD1	TRBJ1-6	CSAKGTVNNSPLHF	TGCAGTGCCAAAGGGACAGTAAATAATTCACCCCTCCACTTT
TRBV6-2/TRBV6-3	NA	NA	TRBJ1-5	CASSYLKGQGNQPQHF	TGTGCCAGCAGTTACCTAAAGGGGCAGGGAAATCAGCCCCAGCATTTT
TRBV15	many	TRBD2	TRBJ2-2	CATRASGRALLGTGELFF	TGTGCCACCAGGGCTAGCGGGAGGGCCCTCTTGGGCACCGGGGAGCTGTTTTTT
TRBV25-1	NA	TRBD1	TRBJ1-5	CASSATLDRGGQPQHF	TGTGCCAGCAGTGCTACTCTAGACAGGGGAGGCCAGCCCCAGCATTTT
TRBV7-9	many	TRBD1	TRBJ1-1	CASSFRTGRNTEAFF	TGTGCCAGCAGCTTCCGGACAGGGAGGAACACTGAAGCTTTCTTT
TRBV7-6	NA	NA	TRBJ2-6	CASSFGVGFGANVLTF	TGTGCCAGCAGCTTTGGAGTAGGCTTTGGGGCCAACGTCCTGACTTTC
TRBV12-3/TRBV12-4	many	NA	TRBJ2-7	CASSLHWQTYEQYF	TGTGCCAGCAGTTTACATTGGCAGACCTACGAGCAGTACTTC
TRBV13	many	NA	TRBJ2-5	CASSLGPEQETQYF	TGTGCCAGCAGCTTAGGACCGGAACAAGAGACCCAGTACTTC
TRBV10-3	many	NA	TRBJ1-1	CAIRGNTEAFF	TGTGCCATCCGGGGAAACACTGAAGCTTTCTTT
TRBV5-1	few	NA	TRBJ2-2	CASSLDGELFF	TGCGCCAGCAGCTTGGACGGGGAGCTGTTTTTT
TRBV13	NA	NA	TRBJ1-4	CASSTGSVGEKLFF	TGTGCCAGCAGTACCGGGTCCGTGGGAGAAAAACTGTTTTTT
TRBV7-3	once	NA	TRBJ2-1	CASSLVDGPQRQFF	TGTGCCAGCAGCTTAGTCGACGGGCCACAGCGACAGTTCTTC
TRBV15	NA	TRBD1	TRBJ1-5	CATSRGPTGDQPQHF	TGTGCCACCAGCAGAGGTCCTACAGGGGATCAGCCCCAGCATTTT
TRBV10-3	NA	NA	TRBJ2-7	CAISKGQGRGSDEQYF	TGTGCCATCTCCAAGGGGCAGGGTCGAGGGTCCGACGAGCAGTACTTC
TRBV10-3	many	NA	TRBJ2-7	CATTSLAGQGDEQYF	TGTGCCACCACGTCCCTTGCCGGCCAGGGAGACGAGCAGTACTTC
TRBV2	NA	TRBD2	TRBJ2-2	CASSARVLAEDTGELFF	TGTGCCAGCAGTGCTAGGGTCCTAGCGGAAGACACCGGGGAGCTGTTTTTT
TRBV11-2	NA	NA	TRBJ1-6	CASSLLAGASPLHF	TGTGCCAGCAGCTTACTAGCGGGAGCTTCACCCCTCCACTTT
TRBV7-9	many	NA	TRBJ2-5	CASLGSRGLSPQETQYF	TGTGCCTCGTTAGGGAGCAGGGGACTAAGTCCACAAGAGACCCAGTACTTC
TRBV7-4	once	NA	TRBJ2-6	CATQGSAGANVLTF	TGTGCCACCCAGGGGTCCGCTGGGGCCAACGTCCTGACTTTC
TRBV7-2	many	NA	TRBJ1-4	CASSAPGGANEKLFF	TGTGCCAGCAGCGCACCTGGGGGGGCTAATGAAAAACTGTTTTTT
TRBV12-3/TRBV12-4	many	NA	TRBJ1-5	CASSLWAYSNQPQHF	TGTGCCAGCAGTCTCTGGGCTTATAGCAATCAGCCCCAGCATTTT
TRBV18	NA	NA	TRBJ1-3	CASSPGESGNTIYF	TGTGCCAGCTCACCAGGGGAGTCTGGAAACACCATATATTTT
TRBV7-9	many	NA	TRBJ1-1	CASSLYLEAFF	TGTGCCAGCAGCCTTTACTTGGAAGCTTTCTTT
TRBV7-2	NA	TRBD2	TRBJ2-5	CASSDSGGGETQYF	TGTGCCAGCAGCGACAGCGGGGGGGGAGAGACCCAGTACTTC
TRBV10-3	NA	TRBD1	TRBJ1-2	CAIARGQGHGYTF	TGTGCCATCGCAAGGGGACAGGGCCATGGCTACACCTTC
TRBV7-7	NA	TRBD2	TRBJ2-2	CASSLSGRQSGELFF	TGTGCCAGCAGCCTTAGCGGGAGGCAGAGCGGGGAGCTGTTTTTT
TRBV30	few	NA	TRBJ1-2	CAWNLVMGARGYTF	TGTGCCTGGAATCTAGTGATGGGGGCGCGGGGCTACACCTTC
TRBV7-8	many	NA	TRBJ1-5	CASSSISLRGSNQPQHF	TGTGCCAGCAGCTCTATTTCCCTCCGGGGCTCCAATCAGCCCCAGCATTTT
TRBV20-1	NA	NA	TRBJ1-6	CSASPGSQNYNSPLHF	TGCAGTGCCTCCCCAGGCTCCCAAAACTATAATTCACCCCTCCACTTT
TRBV7-9	NA	NA	TRBJ1-4	CASKRTKEEKLFF	TGTGCCAGCAAAAGGACCAAGGAGGAAAAACTGTTTTTT
TRBV6-1	many	NA	TRBJ1-5	CASSDEGNQPQHF	TGTGCCAGCAGCGACGAGGGAAATCAGCCCCAGCATTTT
TRBV24-1	NA	NA	TRBJ2-3	CATSDSDTQYF	TGTGCCACCAGTGATTCTGATACGCAGTATTTT
TRBV30	many	NA	TRBJ1-5	CAWSFDSNQPQHF	TGTGCCTGGAGTTTTGATAGCAATCAGCCCCAGCATTTT
TRBV9	many	NA	TRBJ1-4	CASSVAGINEKLFF	TGTGCCAGCAGCGTAGCAGGGATTAATGAAAAACTGTTTTTT